This passage covers 30 T cell receptor beta chains from one sample sequenced in a study of cytomegalovirus exposure and HLA in healthy donors (dated by TCRdb to about 2017). The library was obtained by the immunoSEQ multiplex PCR assay. TCRdb obtained this table from immuneACCESS and retained in-frame rearrangements with V and J assigned. These tables miss some clones; where compared with another copy, unresolved V genes account for less than half of the shortfall, and the remainder is unexplained. The sample yields roughly 240,000 clones; around nine tenths were counted once. Jointly, the top ten make up 2.6% of the sample. Material: PBMCs. These receptor sequences come from a man in his late teens or twenties in good health and CMV-seronegative.

As to this clone: The identical CDR3 is also encoded by other nucleotide sequences in the sample. J is TRBJ2-3 and V is TRBV11-2, with D unclear. V was pared by 5 bases and J by 0 bases, with 3 bases between. CDR1 and CDR2 (germline): SGHAT, FQNNGV. The CDR3 covers 12 residues. The CDR3 DNA follows: TGTGCCAGCAGCCCTAGCACAGATACGCAGTATTTT. Amino acid sequence: CASSPSTDTQYF.

This clone was observed a single time. The chain joins TRBV9 to TRBJ1-2; D possibly corresponds to TRBD1 (5 bases). CDR1 is SGDLS, CDR2 YYNGEE, per germline. Trimming pared 4 bases from V and 3 bases from J, leaving 13 bases between. The CDR3 spans 14 residues. The DNA for the CDR3 is TGTGCCAGCAGCCGGGGGGTGGCAGACTATGGCTACACCTTC. As protein: CASSRGVADYGYTF.

The chain employs TRBV27 and TRBJ2-7, with D maybe TRBD2 (6 bases). CDR1 is MNHEY and CDR2 is SMNVEV in the germline V gene (reference sequence). Trimming pared 0 bases from V and 3 bases from J, leaving 18 bases between. CDR3 length: 17 amino acids. The DNA of the CDR3 is TGTGCCAGCAGTTTATCAGGGGAGGTCGGTGGGGGCTACGAGCAGTACTTC. This gives the protein CASSLSGEVGGGYEQYF.

This clone was seen a few times. The CDR3 DNA is TGTGCCAGCAGCCGTAATTTGAACACTGAAGCTTTCTTT. Translating it yields CASSRNLNTEAFF. V and J are TRBV9 and TRBJ1-1; D gene ambiguous. V lost 4 bases, J lost 0 bases, and 7 bases lay in between. The CDR3 loop spans 13 amino acids. Germline assignment: CDR1 SGDLS and CDR2 YYNGEE.

V usage is TRBV27 and J usage is TRBJ2-2; D may be TRBD1 (5 bases). This CDR3 region has 15 residues. Trimming removed 3 bases at V and 5 bases at J, with 13 bases between. Germline CDR1 MNHEY, CDR2 SMNVEV (reference sequence). The CDR3 loop reads CASSFIGHFTGELFF. The DNA for the CDR3 is TGTGCCAGCAGTTTTATTGGACATTTTACCGGGGAGCTGTTTTTT.

The chain joins TRBV7-6 to TRBJ1-1, with 9 bases aligning to TRBD1. Germline-derived CDR1 and CDR2 are SGHVS and FNYEAQ. This CDR3 spans 13 amino acids. Unmatched junction bases numbered 3, after V lost 5 bases and J lost 5 bases. This chain's CDR3 is CASSPGTGTEAFF. The DNA of the CDR3 is TGTGCCAGCAGCCCCGGGACAGGGACTGAAGCTTTCTTT. The full variable domain, its missing parts supplied by reference TRBV7-6 and TRBJ1-1, is GAGVSQSPRYKVTKRGQDVALRCDPISGHVSLYWYRQALGQGPEFLTYFNYEAQQDKSGLPNDRFSAERPEGSISTLTIQRTEQRDSAMYRCASSPGTGTEAFFGQGTRLTVV.

The chain joins TRBV7-3 to TRBJ2-7, with 11 bases identical to TRBD2. The CDR3 is 17 residues long. Germline CDR1 reads SGHTA; CDR2 reads FQGTGA. The J segment lost 5 bases and the V segment lost 1 base, leaving 10 bases of the junction unmatched. CDR3 protein: CASSLMGPTSGAHEQYF. CDR3 nucleotide sequence: TGTGCCAGCAGCTTAATGGGGCCGACTAGCGGGGCTCACGAGCAGTACTTC.

This chain joins TRBV28 and TRBJ1-5, with D unresolved. Trimming took off 6 bases at V and 5 bases at J, with 11 bases between the two ends. The CDR3 length is 13 residues. CDR1 is MDHEN, CDR2 SYDVKM, per germline. The CDR3 protein is CASRYGNYQPQHF. DNA for the CDR3: TGTGCCAGCAGGTACGGGAACTATCAGCCCCAGCATTTT.

The chain is built from TRBV9 and TRBJ2-2; 7 bases are shared with TRBD1. This CDR3 spans 13 amino acids. Germline trimming cut 3 bases from V and 6 bases from J; bases unmatched to any gene: 2. Germline CDR1 is SGDLS and CDR2 is YYNGEE. Here the CDR3 DNA reads TGTGCCAGCAGCGCGGGGACAGCCGGGGAGCTGTTTTTT. Translated, it gives CASSAGTAGELFF.

This chain links TRBV7-4 with TRBJ2-6, with 7 bases identical to TRBD2. The CDR3 runs to 18 residues. The germline CDR1 and CDR2 sequences are SGHVT and SQSDAQ. V shed 5 bases and J 4 bases; nucleotides not matched to a gene: 14. CDR3 DNA: TGTGCCAGCAGCCCCCCCCGGCCTAGCGGTGGAGGGGCCAACGTCCTGACTTTC. Translation gives CASSPPRPSGGGANVLTF.

The chain recombines TRBV19 with TRBJ2-2; the D gene is possibly TRBD1 (7 bases). The germline V gene has CDR1 LNHDA and CDR2 SQIVND (reference sequence). The CDR3 has 14 amino acids. Trimming pared 9 bases from V and 7 bases from J, leaving 18 bases between. The CDR3 DNA follows: TGTGCCAGCAACCGACAGGGCGGGATCGGGGAGCTGTTTTTT. This sequence encodes CASNRQGGIGELFF.

V is TRBV6-5 and J is TRBJ2-1, with 9 bases identical to TRBD2. The CDR3 totals 16 residues. CDR1 is MNHEY and CDR2 is SVGAGI in the germline V gene. Germline trimming cut 0 bases from V and 4 bases from J; bases unmatched to any gene: 4. DNA of the CDR3: TGTGCCAGCAGTTACTCGGGCGCGGGAGGGTACAATGAGCAGTTCTTC. It encodes CASSYSGAGGYNEQFF.

The chain employs TRBV4-1 and TRBJ2-2; TRBD2 might be the D (6 bases). This CDR3 has 16 amino acids. Germline-derived CDR1 and CDR2 are MGHRA and YSYEKL. V lost 2 bases, J lost 5 bases, and 15 bases lay in between. The CDR3 DNA is TGCGCCAGCAGCCAACTGCGGGGCCGCCGGACCGGGGAGCTGTTTTTT. This translates into CASSQLRGRRTGELFF.

This clone was recorded a few times. The rearrangement uses TRBV11-2 and TRBJ1-2, with TRBD1 matching over 10 bases. The CDR3 spans 18 residues. Germline V lookup: CDR1 SGHAT, CDR2 FQNNGV. The trim removed 6 bases at V and 4 bases at J, leaving 17 bases unmatched. In DNA form, the CDR3 reads TGTGCCAGCAGTTTATACCGGGACAGGGGTGTCCGAGGCTATGGCTACACCTTC. It yields the protein CASSLYRDRGVRGYGYTF. The full variable domain, its missing parts supplied by reference TRBV11-2 and TRBJ1-2, is EAGVAQSPRYKIIEKRQSVAFWCNPISGHATLYWYQQILGQGPKLLIQFQNNGVVDDSQLPKDRFSAERLKGVDSTLKIQPAKLEDSAVYLCASSLYRDRGVRGYGYTFGSGTRLTVV.

This clone was counted once. The chain is built from TRBV28 and TRBJ1-1; possible D gene TRBD1, 6 bases. The germline gives CDR1 MDHEN, CDR2 SYDVKM. The V and J ends lost 3 bases and 1 base respectively, with 21 bases between them. The CDR3 contains 18 residues. The CDR3 spells CASSFPSKGGIANTEAFF. DNA of the CDR3: TGTGCCAGCAGTTTCCCAAGTAAGGGGGGGATTGCGAACACTGAAGCTTTCTTT.

The chain couples TRBV9 to TRBJ2-7, with a weak D call TRBD1 (6 bases). This CDR3 is 16 amino acids long. The V gene lost 2 bases and the J gene lost 2 bases, with 17 bases spanning the gap. In germline, CDR1 is SGDLS, CDR2 YYNGEE. CDR3 DNA sequence: TGTGCCAGCAGCGTTTATGCCGGGACAACGCCCTACGAGCAGTACTTC. Its protein is CASSVYAGTTPYEQYF.

The chain links TRBV28 to TRBJ2-7; 7 nucleotides line up with TRBD2. CDR1 MDHEN and CDR2 SYDVKM come from the germline V gene. The V gene end was trimmed by 1 base and the J gene end by 2 bases; junction bases not matched to a gene: 5. This CDR3 region has 15 residues. The CDR3, as DNA: TGTGCCAGCAGTTTATATGCGACTAGCACCTACGAGCAGTACTTC. It translates to CASSLYATSTYEQYF.

The chain uses TRBV15 and TRBJ2-3; D unclear. CDR3 length equals 14 residues. Germline V gene sequence: CDR1 LNHNV, CDR2 YYDKDF (reference sequence). V lost 3 bases and J 0 bases, leaving 7 bases between the germline ends. The CDR3 loop reads CATSRRTSTDTQYF. As DNA, the CDR3 is TGTGCCACCAGCAGGCGTACTAGCACAGATACGCAGTATTTT.

V is TRBV6-4 and J is TRBJ1-2; D unresolved. CDR3 length: 15 residues. The ends were cut back, 5 bases at V and 5 bases at J, with 18 bases in the middle. CDR1 is MRHNA, CDR2 SNTAGT, per germline. The CDR3 here is CASSPQSDVAYGYTF. In nucleotides, the CDR3 is TGTGCCAGCAGTCCCCAATCCGATGTAGCTTATGGCTACACCTTC.

The rearrangement links TRBV6-4 to TRBJ2-2; D not certain. The CDR3 has 11 amino acids. V shed 5 bases and J shed 7 bases, with 5 bases lying between them. The germline CDR1 and CDR2 sequences are MRHNA and SNTAGT. The CDR3 region is CASSFRGELFF. The CDR3 bases are TGTGCCAGCAGTTTCCGCGGGGAGCTGTTTTTT.

The chain employs TRBV4-1 and TRBJ2-7; 9 nucleotides align to TRBD1. The germline V gene encodes CDR1 MGHRA and CDR2 YSYEKL. This CDR3 is built from 14 residues. Trimming cost V 1 base and J 4 bases; bases outside gene matches: 2. CDR3 region: CASSQGTGEYEQYF. The DNA for the CDR3 is TGCGCCAGCAGCCAAGGGACAGGGGAATACGAGCAGTACTTC.

This chain links TRBV4-3 with TRBJ2-6; TRBD1 might be the D (6 bases). Per the germline V gene, CDR1 is LGHNA and CDR2 is YSLEER. Trimming left V 4 bases short and J 2 bases short, with 15 bases between. The CDR3 loop spans 17 amino acids. The DNA of the CDR3 is TGCGCCAGCAGCCCCTCTACAGGGCCGACTGGGGCCAACGTCCTGACTTTC. Residues: CASSPSTGPTGANVLTF.

The V and J genes are TRBV5-8 and TRBJ2-7; 13 positions agree with TRBD2. The junction had 6 bases not matched to a gene; V was cut back by 0 bases and J by 6 bases. Germline V gene data show CDR1 as SGHTS and CDR2 as YDEGEE. The CDR3 is made up of 16 amino acids. The CDR3 region has the DNA TGTGCCAGCAGCTTGGAACTAGCGGGGGGGAGTTCCGAGCAGTACTTC. Translated: CASSLELAGGSSEQYF.

The V call is TRBV9, the J call TRBJ1-3; 10 nucleotides align to TRBD1. The CDR3 extends over 16 amino acids. Germline V lookup: CDR1 SGDLS, CDR2 YYNGEE. J was trimmed by 6 bases and V by 0 bases; bases with no gene match: 6. The CDR3, as DNA: TGTGCCAGCAGCGTAGCCCTGGGACAGGGGAAAAACACCATATATTTT. This sequence encodes CASSVALGQGKNTIYF.

This chain joins TRBV6-5 and TRBJ1-2; TRBD1 matches 7 bases. The ends lost 1 base at V and 3 bases at J; junction bases unmatched: 5. This CDR3 has 15 residues. The germline V gene has CDR1 MNHEY and CDR2 SVGAGI. The CDR3 here is CASSYYYRGDYGYTF. CDR3 sequence (DNA): TGTGCCAGCAGTTACTACTACAGGGGAGACTATGGCTACACCTTC.

In the case of this clone: The same CDR3 arises from other DNA sequences in this sample as well. The V and J genes are TRBV5-1 and TRBJ2-5; 7 positions match TRBD1. The CDR3 is 14 residues long. The V gene's germline CDR1 is SGHRS and CDR2 YFSETQ. With V trimmed by 2 bases and J by 2 bases, 3 bases remained unmatched. CDR3 sequence reads: CASSLQGSQETQYF. DNA for the CDR3: TGCGCCAGCAGCTTACAGGGGTCTCAAGAGACCCAGTACTTC. Drawing the rest from reference TRBV5-1 and TRBJ2-5, the complete variable domain is KAGVTQTPRYLIKTRGQQVTLSCSPISGHRSVSWYQQTPGQGLQFLFEYFSETQRNKGNFPGRFSGRQFSNSRSEMNVSTLELGDSALYLCASSLQGSQETQYFGPGTRLLVL.

The J gene is TRBJ2-6, the V gene TRBV19; 7 bases line up with TRBD1. The germline V gene has CDR1 LNHDA and CDR2 SQIVND (reference sequence). J was trimmed by 2 bases and V by 6 bases; bases with no gene match: 4. The CDR3 covers 15 residues. The CDR3 spells CASSAGTAGANVLTF. As DNA, the CDR3 is TGTGCCAGTAGCGCCGGGACAGCTGGGGCCAACGTCCTGACTTTC.

CDR3 sequence (DNA): TGCGCCAGCAGCCAAGAGCGGTCGGGAGGAAACACCATATATTTT. It codes for CASSQERSGGNTIYF. The chain has TRBV4-1 and TRBJ1-3; D remains ambiguous. This CDR3 contains 15 residues. V lost 0 bases and J lost 4, with 10 bases in between. The germline V gene has CDR1 MGHRA and CDR2 YSYEKL.

The V gene is TRBV7-6, the J gene TRBJ2-5; the D gene is possibly TRBD1 (6 bases). The CDR3 runs to 15 residues. The germline V gene encodes CDR1 SGHVS and CDR2 FNYEAQ. Trimming pared 0 bases from V and 5 bases from J, leaving 13 bases between. DNA of the CDR3: TGTGCCAGCAGCTTAGCGTGGGGGCCAGGGGAGACCCAGTACTTC. Its translation: CASSLAWGPGETQYF.

The chain's CDR3 is CASSQTGTGLIGYTF. The CDR3 DNA sequence: TGTGCCAGCAGCCAAACCGGGACAGGGCTTATTGGCTACACCTTC. The gene calls are TRBV28 and TRBJ1-2, with 9 bases that match TRBD1. The V segment lost 6 bases and the J segment 7 bases; nucleotides outside the gene matches: 12. Germline lookup yields CDR1 MDHEN and CDR2 SYDVKM. The CDR3 consists of 15 residues.